Presented here are 32 T cell receptor beta chains from one specimen sequenced in a study of beta chain features in type 1 diabetes. Expressed TCRB transcripts were sequenced because the isolated RNA had all been reverse transcribed beforehand. TCRdb's table, derived via immunoSEQ multiplex PCR, lists solely in-frame clones and lacks some. The table shows 90,000 to 110,000 clones, with around 40% occurring only once. The material sequenced was stem cell memory CD4+ T cells from blood. Receptors originate from a woman younger than 35 in good health.

The J gene is TRBJ1-4, the V gene TRBV28; a weak D match, TRBD1 (6 bases). The CDR3 loop spans 14 amino acids. Germline CDR1 is MDHEN and CDR2 is SYDVKM. Trimming removed 6 bases from V and 8 bases from J, with 16 bases in between. The CDR3: CASRSRTEGEKLFF. The CDR3 DNA reads TGTGCCAGCAGGAGTAGGACAGAGGGCGAAAAACTGTTTTTT.

This clone has more than one count but fewer than ten. The chain has TRBV7-2 and TRBJ2-5; D is unclear. Germline lookup yields CDR1 SGHTA and CDR2 FQGNSA. Trimming took 1 base from V and 10 from J, leaving 10 bases between them. The CDR3 totals 12 residues. The CDR3: CASSLGGGLQYF. The CDR3 nucleotides read TGTGCCAGCAGCTTAGGTGGCGGTCTCCAGTACTTC.

This chain links TRBV18 with TRBJ2-5; TRBD2 matches 13 bases. The J call may be wrong; the DNA end is better matched by TRBJ2-7. Germline V gives CDR1 KGHSH, CDR2 LQKENI. This CDR3 region has 17 residues. CDR3 sequence reads: CASSPPNGLAGAHEQYF. DNA of the CDR3: TGTGCCAGCTCACCACCCAATGGACTAGCGGGAGCCCACGAGCAGTACTTC.

The J gene is TRBJ2-1, the V gene TRBV4-1; 12 nucleotides align to TRBD2. V gave up 2 bases and J gave up 9 bases; unmatched junction bases: 5. The CDR3 loop spans 15 amino acids. The germline V gene has CDR1 MGHRA and CDR2 YSYEKL. CDR3 nucleotides: TGCGCCAGCAGCCAACTAGCGGGAGGGCTTACTGAGCAGTTCTTC. It encodes CASSQLAGGLTEQFF.

The genes are TRBV7-9 and TRBJ1-1; TRBD1 aligns across 8 bases. Losses at the gene ends were 5 bases for V and 6 bases for J; bases not matched to a gene: 11. Germline CDR1 reads SEHNR; CDR2 reads FQNEAQ (reference sequence). This CDR3 is built from 15 residues. The CDR3 spells CASSGTGGVGAEAFF. DNA for the CDR3: TGTGCCAGCAGCGGAACAGGGGGAGTAGGAGCTGAAGCTTTCTTT.

This clone was seen a handful of times. J is TRBJ2-3 and V is TRBV9, with a weak D call TRBD2 (5 bases). Trimming took 0 bases from V and 7 from J, leaving 12 bases between them. This CDR3 is 14 amino acids long. Per the germline V gene, CDR1 is SGDLS and CDR2 is YYNGEE. The CDR3, as DNA: TGTGCCAGCAGCGTAGGAGGGAGATTGAATACGCAGTATTTT. Translation gives CASSVGGRLNTQYF.

CDR3 sequence: CASQTGMNYGYTF. The CDR3 DNA is TGTGCCAGCCAGACAGGCATGAACTATGGCTACACCTTC. V usage is TRBV2 and J usage is TRBJ1-2, with a possible D match to TRBD1 (6 bases). The CDR3 totals 13 residues. Deletions cut 8 bases from V and 2 bases from J, with 12 bases between. Germline V gene data show CDR1 as SNHLY and CDR2 as FYNNEI.

The chain carries TRBV28 and TRBJ2-3; TRBD1 aligns across 10 bases. V was pared by 6 bases and J by 3 bases, with 6 bases of the junction left unmatched. This CDR3 region has 15 residues. Germline V gives CDR1 MDHEN, CDR2 SYDVKM. The CDR3 is CASSRGQGETDTQYF. CDR3 coding DNA: TGTGCCAGCAGCCGCGGACAGGGGGAAACAGATACGCAGTATTTT.

The chain employs TRBV5-1 and TRBJ1-1; possible D gene TRBD1, 5 bases. The CDR3 covers 13 residues. Deletions cut 5 bases from V and 10 bases from J, with 18 bases between. The germline gives CDR1 SGHRS, CDR2 YFSETQ. The CDR3 spells CASSVGSGSVAFF. The CDR3 nucleotides read TGCGCCAGCAGTGTCGGGTCAGGGTCGGTAGCTTTCTTT.

The chain has TRBV7-8 and TRBJ1-4; the D gene is possibly TRBD1 (5 bases). Germline V gene lookup returns CDR1 SGHVS and CDR2 FQNEAQ. The CDR3 is 14 residues long. V lost 4 bases and J lost 8, with 14 bases in between. In DNA form, the CDR3 reads TGTGCCAGCAGCTACCGACAGTTCGGGGAAAAACTGTTTTTT. Amino acid sequence: CASSYRQFGEKLFF.

This clone has more than one count but fewer than ten. This sequence joins TRBV28 and TRBJ2-7; D uncertain. V was trimmed by 6 bases and J by 8 bases, leaving 14 bases between them. This CDR3 spans 12 amino acids. Germline lookup yields CDR1 MDHEN and CDR2 SYDVKM. This CDR3 is CASSPPVGKQYF. The CDR3 DNA sequence: TGTGCCAGCAGCCCACCGGTGGGCAAGCAGTACTTC.

The chain has TRBV5-6 and TRBJ1-2; TRBD1 agrees at 7 bases. The V gene's germline CDR1 is SGHDT and CDR2 YYEEEE. Trimming at V came to 4 bases and at J to 4 bases, leaving 10 bases not matched to a gene. The CDR3 runs to 15 residues. The CDR3 nucleotides read TGTGCCAGCAGCCCACCCGGGACAGTCTCCTATGGCTACACCTTC. It yields the protein CASSPPGTVSYGYTF.

This clone was observed a handful of times. The genes are TRBV7-9 and TRBJ2-1; a possible D gene is TRBD1 (6 bases). Trimming pared 7 bases from V and 7 bases from J, leaving 14 bases between. There are 13 residues in the CDR3. The germline V gene has CDR1 SEHNR and CDR2 FQNEAQ (reference sequence). CDR3 loop: CASTLTTGNEQFF. DNA for the CDR3: TGTGCCAGCACGTTAACTACAGGGAATGAGCAGTTCTTC. Full variable domain (outside the CDR3, taken from reference TRBV7-9 and TRBJ2-1): DTGVSQNPRHKITKRGQNVTFRCDPISEHNRLYWYRQTLGQGPEFLTYFQNEAQLEKSRLLSDRFSAERPKGSFSTLEIQRTEQGDSAMYLCASTLTTGNEQFFGPGTRLTVL.

This clone came up a few times. The rearrangement uses TRBV7-2 and TRBJ1-3; 9 bases fit TRBD1. Germline trimming cut 5 bases from V and 1 base from J; bases unmatched to any gene: 6. The CDR3 loop spans 16 amino acids. The germline gives CDR1 SGHTA, CDR2 FQGNSA. The CDR3 bases are TGTGCCAGCAGCACCGCCGGGACAGGGTCTGGAAACACCATATATTTT. Translation: CASSTAGTGSGNTIYF.

The chain has TRBV18 and TRBJ2-3; possibly TRBD2 for D (5 bases). CDR1 is KGHSH and CDR2 is LQKENI in the germline V gene. The CDR3 length is 14 residues. V was trimmed by 6 bases and J by 4 bases, leaving 14 bases between them. CDR3: CASSPGYTPDTQYF. For the CDR3, the DNA is TGTGCCAGCTCCCCGGGATACACACCAGATACGCAGTATTTT. Full variable domain (outside the CDR3, taken from reference TRBV18 and TRBJ2-3): NAGVMQNPRHLVRRRGQEARLRCSPMKGHSHVYWYRQLPEEGLKFMVYLQKENIIDESGMPKERFSAEFPKEGPSILRIQQVVRGDSAAYFCASSPGYTPDTQYFGPGTRLTVL.

V and J are TRBV28 and TRBJ2-5; TRBD2 aligns across 7 bases. The J call is doubtful: the DNA matches TRBJ2-7 better. The CDR3 is 15 residues long. Germline V gene lookup returns CDR1 MDHEN and CDR2 SYDVKM. The CDR3 protein is CATPRWREHSYEQYF. For the CDR3, the DNA is TGTGCCACCCCGAGGTGGCGGGAGCACTCCTACGAGCAGTACTTC.

This chain joins TRBV9 and TRBJ2-1, with 10 bases lining up with TRBD2. The CDR3 extends over 18 amino acids. V gave up 3 bases and J gave up 2 bases; unmatched junction bases: 11. Germline CDR1 and CDR2: SGDLS and YYNGEE. The CDR3 DNA is TGTGCCAGCAGCGCGGGGCTTTTAGCGGGAGGCACCTACAATGAGCAGTTCTTC. This encodes CASSAGLLAGGTYNEQFF.

The table lists this clone with a few counts. V and J are TRBV5-1 and TRBJ2-6, with 8 bases that match TRBD1. CDR3 length: 18 amino acids. Germline V gene data show CDR1 as SGHRS and CDR2 as YFSETQ. V lost 2 bases, J lost 0 bases, and 7 bases stayed unmatched. CDR3 residues: CASSFRDRTFSGANVLTF. Here the CDR3 DNA reads TGCGCCAGCAGCTTCCGGGACAGGACCTTCTCTGGGGCCAACGTCCTGACTTTC.

Worth noting for this clone: The junction and the germline gene differ at one end; a read error may be behind it. The V call is TRBV10-3, the J call TRBJ2-3, with D possibly matching TRBD2 (5 bases). Germline V gives CDR1 ENHRY, CDR2 SYGVKD. The CDR3 is 14 residues long. The CDR3: CAISESLASDTQYF. For the CDR3, the DNA is TGTGCCATCAGCGAGTCCCTAGCATCAGATACGCAGTATTTT.

A few counts support this clone. This chain joins TRBV30 and TRBJ1-2; TRBD1 might be the D (5 bases). There are 14 residues in the CDR3. Trimming removed 0 bases at V and 4 bases at J, with 12 bases between. In germline, CDR1 is GTSNPN, CDR2 SVGIG (reference sequence). The CDR3 DNA follows: TGTGCCTGGAGTGTAGGGACTTCCCGCTATGGCTACACCTTC. This sequence encodes CAWSVGTSRYGYTF. Drawing the rest from reference TRBV30 and TRBJ1-2, the complete variable domain is SQTIHQWPATLVQPVGSPLSLECTVEGTSNPNLYWYRQAAGRGLQLLFYSVGIGQISSEVPQNLSASRPQDRQFILSSKKLLLSDSGFYLCAWSVGTSRYGYTFGSGTRLTVV.

The chain links TRBV5-1 to TRBJ1-2; TRBD1 matches at 10 bases. The ends lost 3 bases at V and 3 bases at J; junction bases unmatched: 5. Germline V gene data show CDR1 as SGHRS and CDR2 as YFSETQ. This CDR3 comprises 15 residues. CDR3 sequence (DNA): TGCGCCAGCAGCTCGTCCGGGACAGGGGACTATGGCTACACCTTC. Its translation is CASSSSGTGDYGYTF.

The rearrangement links TRBV6-1 to TRBJ2-1; 7 nucleotides align to TRBD1. The junction had 7 bases not matched to a gene; V was cut back by 4 bases and J by 4 bases. The CDR3 length is 15 residues. Looked up from germline, CDR1 is MNHNS and CDR2 is SASEGT. In nucleotides, the CDR3 is TGTGCCAGCAGTGTACAGGGGCGGCCATACAATGAGCAGTTCTTC. Its translation is CASSVQGRPYNEQFF.

This clone came up once. The V call is TRBV6-5, the J call TRBJ2-2, with 10 bases lining up with TRBD2. Germline loops: CDR1 MNHEY, CDR2 SVGAGI. V gave up 6 bases and J gave up 6 bases; unmatched junction bases: 7. The CDR3 covers 15 residues. CDR3 sequence: CASRRTSGEAGELFF. The CDR3 DNA reads TGTGCCAGCAGGCGGACTAGCGGAGAGGCCGGGGAGCTGTTTTTT.

The chain carries TRBV7-9 and TRBJ1-2; D uncertain. This CDR3 has 13 residues. Germline-derived CDR1 and CDR2 are SEHNR and FQNEAQ (reference sequence). V lost 3 bases and J 9 bases, leaving 14 bases between the germline ends. CDR3 sequence: CASSFEGRPSYTF. The CDR3 DNA reads as TGTGCCAGCAGCTTTGAGGGTCGCCCCAGCTACACCTTC.

J is TRBJ1-5 and V is TRBV28; D gene unclear. The V end lost 6 bases, the J end lost 2 bases, and 14 bases lay between the germline ends. The CDR3 covers 15 residues. From germline, CDR1 is MDHEN and CDR2 SYDVKM. The chain's CDR3 is CASSSGVAGNQPQHF. In nucleotides, the CDR3 is TGTGCCAGCAGCTCGGGAGTTGCTGGCAATCAGCCCCAGCATTTT.

The chain couples TRBV5-1 to TRBJ2-3; TRBD2 aligns across 12 bases. CDR1 and CDR2 from the germline V gene are SGHRS and YFSETQ. The CDR3 contains 17 residues. V gave up 0 bases and J gave up 4 bases; unmatched junction bases: 6. The CDR3 is CASSLAASGRVADTQYF. The CDR3 nucleotides read TGCGCCAGCAGCTTGGCGGCTAGCGGGAGGGTAGCAGATACGCAGTATTTT.

The V and J genes are TRBV7-8 and TRBJ2-4; weak D call: TRBD2 (6 bases). Trimming removed 6 bases from V and 0 bases from J, with 15 bases in between. Germline V CDR1 and CDR2: SGHVS, FQNEAQ. The CDR3 consists of 16 residues. DNA for the CDR3: TGTGCCAGCAGTCCTAAGGTCGGGGGAGCCAAAAACATTCAGTACTTC. Translation: CASSPKVGGAKNIQYF.

This rearrangement joins TRBV18 to TRBJ1-3; D uncertain. In germline, CDR1 is KGHSH, CDR2 LQKENI. V lost 2 bases to trimming and J lost 2 bases, with 7 bases between them. This CDR3 comprises 14 residues. CDR3 amino acids: CASSPARAGNTIYF. DNA for the CDR3: TGTGCCAGCTCACCAGCGCGCGCTGGAAACACCATATATTTT.

The gene calls are TRBV30 and TRBJ1-2; the D gene is possibly TRBD1 (5 bases). CDR1 is GTSNPN, CDR2 SVGIG, per germline (reference sequence). Between the trimmed V and J ends, which lost 5 bases and 2 bases, there was a span of 18 bases. The CDR3 sequence is 15 residues long. This chain's CDR3 is CAWARQFPLNYGYTF. In DNA, the CDR3 is TGTGCCTGGGCTAGACAGTTCCCGCTAAACTATGGCTACACCTTC.

The rearrangement uses TRBV7-2 and TRBJ2-2; 12 positions match TRBD2. Germline V gene data show CDR1 as SGHTA and CDR2 as FQGNSA. V dropped 5 bases and J dropped 7; count of bases not matched to a gene: 8. This CDR3 is built from 16 residues. The CDR3 region has the DNA TGTGCCAGCAGCCCACGACTAGCGGGAGTCGTCGGGGAGCTGTTTTTT. Translated, it gives CASSPRLAGVVGELFF.

The gene calls are TRBV7-9 and TRBJ2-1; D ambiguous. V lost 5 bases, J lost 4 bases, and 12 bases lay in between. The CDR3 covers 14 residues. CDR1 is SEHNR and CDR2 is FQNEAQ in the germline V gene (reference sequence). The CDR3, as DNA: TGTGCCAGCAGCCCGTTAGTTCCGTACAATGAGCAGTTCTTC. This encodes CASSPLVPYNEQFF.

This clone was recorded a few times. The rearrangement joins TRBV2 to TRBJ1-2; D possibly corresponds to TRBD1 (5 bases). Trimming shortened V by 5 bases and J by 6 bases, and 16 bases separated the two germline ends. This CDR3 has 14 amino acids. CDR1 SNHLY and CDR2 FYNNEI come from the germline V gene. The CDR3 nucleotides are TGTGCCAGCAGTCAATCTCCTCAAGGGGATGGCTACACCTTC. Its translation is CASSQSPQGDGYTF.